These 4 T cell receptor beta chains originate from one sample sequenced in a study of blood T cell repertoires in COVID-19. Here immunoSEQ multiplex PCR was the method, and the copy in TCRdb shows in-frame clones only, minus some. The table includes about 100,000 clones, about 86% detected once. Source material: peripheral blood. These receptors originate from an older man with acute or convalescent COVID-19.

This clone was seen once. The genes are TRBV3-1 (or the pseudogene TRBV3-2) and TRBJ1-6; 10 bases line up with TRBD1. Germline CDR1 LGHDT, CDR2 YNNKEL (reference sequence). Trimming cost V 3 bases and J 10 bases; bases outside gene matches: 6. The CDR3 spans 15 residues. As DNA, the CDR3 is TGTGCCAGCAGCCACATCGACAGGGGGCTATCACCCCTCCACTTT. Residues: CASSHIDRGLSPLHF.

The gene calls are TRBV9 and TRBJ1-6, with 7 bases fitting TRBD1. Germline loops: CDR1 SGDLS, CDR2 YYNGEE. CDR3 length: 18 residues. The V gene end was trimmed by 0 bases and the J gene end by 2 bases; junction bases not matched to a gene: 8. CDR3 nucleotide sequence: TGTGCCAGCAGCGTAGGATCCGGGACAGCAGCCTATAATTCACCCCTCCACTTT. Translating gives CASSVGSGTAAYNSPLHF.

The chain carries TRBV3-1 (or the pseudogene TRBV3-2) and TRBJ1-1, with 7 bases aligning to TRBD1. CDR1 is LGHDT, CDR2 YNNKEL, per germline (reference sequence). The CDR3 covers 15 residues. V lost 1 base, J lost 9 bases, and 11 bases stayed unmatched. The CDR3 loop reads CASSQATGNNRKAFF. The CDR3 nucleotides are TGTGCCAGCAGCCAAGCGACAGGGAATAATCGGAAAGCTTTCTTT.

This clone was detected only once. This chain links TRBV28 with TRBJ2-2, with D possibly TRBD2 on 5 matching bases. V lost 5 bases and J lost 4, with 14 bases in between. This CDR3 is 15 amino acids long. Germline lookup yields CDR1 MDHEN and CDR2 SYDVKM. The CDR3 DNA reads TGTGCCAGCAGTCCCCTGGACTTTCTCACCGGGGAGCTGTTTTTT. Its protein product is CASSPLDFLTGELFF.